Listed below are T cell receptor beta chains from one sample, sequenced in a study of T-cell reconstitution after alpha-beta-depleted transplantation in children. TCRdb called the PCR reads again in MiXCR, with one record for every CDR3 protein. The data show 250,000 to 300,000 distinct CDR3 sequences, with 6% to 10% seen just once and approximately 9% held by the top ten. The sample was peripheral blood, taken 360 days after TCRalphabeta/CD19-depleted stem cell transplant. These receptors came from a female patient aged 2-10 years who had a stem cell transplant for Fanconi anemia, so the T cells may come from the graft donor. CDR3s include the opening cysteine and the closing phenylalanine or tryptophan. Fields, in order: J gene, clone size, V gene, D gene, CDR3 protein, CDR3 DNA. The D gene is left open where the match is weak. Not every row has a clone size; where given, it reads once, few, many or a size class.

>TRBJ1-2|few|TRBV11-2|.
CASSLSGPNGYTF
TGTGCCAGCAGCTTGTCAGGGCCAAATGGCTACACCTTC
>TRBJ2-7|many|TRBV5-1|TRBD2
CASSVTSEPYEQYF
TGCGCCAGCAGCGTGACTAGCGAACCCTACGAGCAGTACTTC
>TRBJ2-7|few|TRBV7-8|.
CASSRTDGAYEQYF
TGTGCCAGCAGCAGAACCGACGGTGCCTACGAGCAGTACTTC
>TRBJ1-2|.|TRBV9|TRBD1
CASSLRPGQGAGYGYTF
TGTGCCAGCAGCTTAAGACCGGGACAGGGAGCTGGGTATGGCTACACCTTC
>TRBJ2-3|many|TRBV7-8|.
CASITGDTQYF
TGTGCCAGCATCACAGGAGATACGCAGTATTTT
>TRBJ1-5|.|TRBV29-1|.
CSRRTVGFLGPPNNQPQHF
TGCAGCAGGAGAACCGTTGGGTTTCTGGGGCCACCGAACAATCAGCCCCAGCATTTT
>TRBJ2-7|many|TRBV10-3|.
CAISVVRDPSYEQYF
TGTGCCATCAGTGTCGTCAGGGACCCCTCCTACGAGCAGTACTTC
>TRBJ1-2|many|TRBV5-1|.
CASRALEQSYGYTF
TGCGCCAGCCGCGCCTTGGAGCAGAGCTATGGCTACACCTTC
>TRBJ2-1|.|TRBV11-3|.
CASSVNVGDEQFF
TGTGCCAGCAGCGTAAACGTTGGGGATGAGCAGTTCTTC
>TRBJ1-1|many|TRBV6-2/TRBV6-3|TRBD1
CASSYSGRGAEAFF
TGTGCCAGCAGTTACTCAGGCAGGGGGGCAGAAGCTTTCTTT
>TRBJ1-3|many|TRBV12-3/TRBV12-4|TRBD1
CASSPGTGASRSGNTIYF
TGTGCCAGCAGCCCCGGGACAGGGGCTAGTCGCTCTGGAAACACCATATATTTT
>TRBJ1-2|few|TRBV7-2|.
CASSLGTGHYGYTF
TGTGCCAGCAGCTTAGGTACAGGGCACTATGGCTACACCTTC
>TRBJ1-6|many|TRBV28|TRBD1
CASSPRQGYSPLHF
TGTGCCAGCAGTCCCCGACAGGGATATTCACCCCTCCACTTT
>TRBJ1-1|.|TRBV18|TRBD1
CASGGTGPGNTEAFF
TGTGCCAGCGGGGGGACAGGGCCCGGGAACACTGAAGCTTTCTTT
>TRBJ2-1|many|TRBV6-1|.
CASSEAGVIYNEQFF
TGTGCCAGCAGTGAAGCGGGGGTAATCTACAATGAGCAGTTCTTC
>TRBJ1-1|many|TRBV15|.
CATSRQANTEAFF
TGTGCCACCAGCAGACAGGCAAACACTGAAGCTTTCTTT
>TRBJ1-2|many|TRBV12-3/TRBV12-4|TRBD1
CASSSYEGAGYTF
TGTGCCAGCAGTTCGTACGAGGGGGCTGGCTACACCTTC
>TRBJ2-7|many|TRBV29-1|.
CSVVGFISYEQYF
TGCAGCGTTGTAGGGTTCATCTCCTACGAGCAGTACTTC
>TRBJ1-1|.|TRBV7-3|.
CASSLTIGTEAFF
TGTGCCAGCAGCTTAACAATCGGGACTGAAGCTTTCTTT
>TRBJ1-5|.|TRBV4-2|.
CASAYDTGKNQPQHF
TGTGCCAGCGCCTATGACACGGGTAAGAATCAGCCCCAGCATTTT
>TRBJ2-5|few|TRBV6-2/TRBV6-3|TRBD1
CASSGGTGGYQETQYF
TGTGCCAGCAGTGGGGGGACAGGGGGGTACCAAGAGACCCAGTACTTC
>TRBJ2-7|.|TRBV29-1|TRBD1
CSDRQGSYEQYF
TGCAGCGACCGACAGGGGTCCTACGAGCAGTACTTC
>TRBJ1-4|.|TRBV2|.
CASSDQATNEKLFF
TGTGCCAGCAGTGACCAAGCAACTAATGAAAAACTGTTTTTT
>TRBJ1-1|.|TRBV11-2|.
CASSLSGSGTEAFF
TGTGCCAGCAGCTTATCGGGTTCAGGGACTGAAGCTTTCTTT
>TRBJ2-3|few|TRBV9|.
CASSTRDFLTDTQYF
TGTGCCAGCAGCACCCGGGACTTTTTAACAGATACGCAGTATTTT
>TRBJ2-3|few|TRBV28|.
CASSLGPRLSTDTQYF
TGTGCCAGCAGTTTAGGACCCCGCTTAAGCACAGATACGCAGTATTTT
>TRBJ1-6|.|TRBV6-2/TRBV6-3|.
CASSYWRLTSPLHF
TGTGCCAGCAGTTACTGGCGGTTGACATCACCCCTCCACTTT
>TRBJ2-3|few|TRBV5-1|TRBD2
CASSSLGRTLADTQYF
TGCGCCAGCAGCTCACTCGGGAGGACTCTGGCCGATACGCAGTATTTT
>TRBJ2-2|many|TRBV15|.
CATSRDATGWGNTGELFF
TGTGCCACCAGCAGAGACGCCACTGGGTGGGGAAACACCGGGGAGCTGTTTTTT
>TRBJ2-2|many|TRBV27|TRBD2
CASSLRGGTGELFF
TGTGCCAGCAGTTTGCGGGGGGGCACCGGGGAGCTGTTTTTT
>TRBJ1-1|.|TRBV5-1|.
CASSFGLAQGGAVNTEAFF
TGCGCCAGCAGCTTTGGTTTGGCTCAGGGAGGGGCGGTGAACACTGAAGCTTTCTTT
>TRBJ2-1|.|TRBV14|.
CASSTRWTSPNEQFF
TGTGCCAGCAGCACCCGTTGGACGAGTCCTAATGAGCAGTTCTTC
>TRBJ2-1|many|TRBV20-1|TRBD2
CSANGAGTSPYNEQFF
TGCAGTGCCAATGGGGCCGGGACTAGCCCTTACAATGAGCAGTTCTTC
>TRBJ1-3|many|TRBV7-9|TRBD1
CASSLDPGQGGNTIYF
TGTGCCAGCAGCTTAGATCCGGGACAGGGCGGAAACACCATATATTTT
>TRBJ1-2|few|TRBV7-3|.
CASSPGGGPYGYTF
TGTGCCAGCAGCCCGGGCGGGGGGCCCTATGGCTACACCTTC
>TRBJ2-2|few|TRBV5-6|TRBD2
CASSLSGGPLSTGELFF
TGTGCCAGCAGCTTGAGCGGGGGGCCCCTCAGCACCGGGGAGCTGTTTTTT
>TRBJ1-1|few|TRBV5-1|.
CASSVQGSNTEAFF
TGCGCCAGCAGCGTACAGGGAAGCAACACTGAAGCTTTCTTT
>TRBJ2-1|many|TRBV20-1|TRBD2
CSARELAGAYNEQFF
TGCAGTGCTAGAGAACTAGCGGGGGCCTACAATGAGCAGTTCTTC
>TRBJ2-3|many|TRBV20-1|.
CSARDRRGGTDTQYF
TGCAGTGCTAGAGATAGGAGGGGGGGCACAGATACGCAGTATTTT
>TRBJ1-1|many|TRBV3-1|.
CASVRNTEAFF
TGTGCCAGCGTGAGGAACACTGAAGCTTTCTTT
>TRBJ2-3|many|TRBV7-8|TRBD2
CASSLFPSGGADTQYF
TGTGCCAGCAGCTTATTCCCTAGCGGGGGGGCTGATACGCAGTATTTT
>TRBJ2-7|.|TRBV6-5|.
CASSSSRLPVNEQYF
TGTGCCAGCAGTTCCTCGCGGCTACCCGTAAACGAGCAGTACTTC
>TRBJ2-1|many|TRBV7-9|.
CASSTTGETGDEQFF
TGTGCCAGCAGCACGACAGGCGAGACGGGAGATGAGCAGTTCTTC
>TRBJ1-5|many|TRBV12-3/TRBV12-4|TRBD1
CASRQDRARNQPQHF
TGTGCCAGCAGGCAAGACAGGGCACGCAATCAGCCCCAGCATTTT
>TRBJ2-1|many|TRBV5-1|TRBD1
CASRMGQAANNEQFF
TGCGCCAGCAGGATGGGACAGGCCGCAAACAATGAGCAGTTCTTC
>TRBJ2-3|many|TRBV5-1|.
CASSLFLSTDTQYF
TGCGCCAGCAGCTTGTTTCTGAGCACAGATACGCAGTATTTT
>TRBJ1-6|.|TRBV14|.
CASSQGQVGSYSPLHF
TGTGCCAGCAGCCAAGGGCAGGTCGGGAGTTATTCACCCCTCCACTTT
>TRBJ1-1|many|TRBV7-2|.
CASSWTEGTEAFF
TGTGCCAGCAGTTGGACAGAAGGCACTGAAGCTTTCTTT
>TRBJ2-3|many|TRBV15|.
CATSLRDLTTDTQYF
TGTGCCACCAGCTTGCGGGACTTGACCACAGATACGCAGTATTTT
>TRBJ1-5|many|TRBV12-3/TRBV12-4|.
CASSLSGVTNQPQHF
TGTGCCAGCAGTTTATCAGGGGTTACTAATCAGCCCCAGCATTTT